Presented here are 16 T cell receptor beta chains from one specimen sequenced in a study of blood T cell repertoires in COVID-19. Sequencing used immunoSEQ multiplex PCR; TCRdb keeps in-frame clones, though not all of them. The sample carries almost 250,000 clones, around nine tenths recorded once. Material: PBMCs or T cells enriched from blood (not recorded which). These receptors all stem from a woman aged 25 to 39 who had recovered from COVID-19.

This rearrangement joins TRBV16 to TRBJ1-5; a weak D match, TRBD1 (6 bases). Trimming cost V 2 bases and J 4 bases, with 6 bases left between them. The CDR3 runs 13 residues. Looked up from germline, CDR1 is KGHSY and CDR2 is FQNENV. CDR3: CASSQRGNQPQHF. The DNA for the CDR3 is TGTGCCAGCAGCCAAAGGGGGAATCAGCCCCAGCATTTT.

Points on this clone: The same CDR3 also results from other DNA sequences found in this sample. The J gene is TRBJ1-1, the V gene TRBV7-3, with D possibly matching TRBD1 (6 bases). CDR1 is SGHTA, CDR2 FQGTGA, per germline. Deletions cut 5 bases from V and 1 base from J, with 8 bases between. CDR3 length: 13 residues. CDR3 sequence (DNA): TGTGCCAGCAGCCCGGGACAGAACACTGAAGCTTTCTTT. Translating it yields CASSPGQNTEAFF.

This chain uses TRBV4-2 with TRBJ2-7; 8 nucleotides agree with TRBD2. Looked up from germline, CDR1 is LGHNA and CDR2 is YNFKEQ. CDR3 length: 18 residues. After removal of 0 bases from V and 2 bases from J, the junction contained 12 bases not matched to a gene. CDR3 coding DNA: TGTGCCAGCAGCCAAGACCGATTGTTTGCGGGAGGACCCTACGAGCAGTACTTC. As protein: CASSQDRLFAGGPYEQYF.

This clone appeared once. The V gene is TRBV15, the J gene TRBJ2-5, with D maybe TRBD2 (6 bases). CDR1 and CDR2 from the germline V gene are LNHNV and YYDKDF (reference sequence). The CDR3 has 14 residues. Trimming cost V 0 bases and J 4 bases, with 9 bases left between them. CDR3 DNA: TGTGCCACCAGCAGAGATCAAGCGGGAGAGACCCAGTACTTC. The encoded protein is CATSRDQAGETQYF.

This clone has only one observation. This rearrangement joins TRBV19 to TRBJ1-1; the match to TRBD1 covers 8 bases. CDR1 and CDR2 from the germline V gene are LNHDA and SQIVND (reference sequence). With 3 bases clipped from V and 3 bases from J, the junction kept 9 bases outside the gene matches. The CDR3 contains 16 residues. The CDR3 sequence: CASSITQGDVDTEAFF. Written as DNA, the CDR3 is TGTGCCAGTAGTATCACACAGGGGGATGTAGACACTGAAGCTTTCTTT.

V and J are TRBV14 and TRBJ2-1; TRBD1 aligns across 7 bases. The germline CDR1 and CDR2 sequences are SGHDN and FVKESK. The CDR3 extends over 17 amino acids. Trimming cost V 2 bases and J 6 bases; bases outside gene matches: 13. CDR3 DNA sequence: TGTGCCAGCAGCCAACTCCCGGGGCCCCCAGGGGGCAATGAGCAGTTCTTC. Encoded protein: CASSQLPGPPGGNEQFF.

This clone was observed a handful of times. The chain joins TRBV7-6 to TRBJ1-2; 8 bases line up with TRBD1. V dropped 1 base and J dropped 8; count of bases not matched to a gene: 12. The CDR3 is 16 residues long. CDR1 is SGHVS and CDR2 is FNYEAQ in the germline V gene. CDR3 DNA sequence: TGTGCCAGCAGCTTAGACCGAACAGGACAGGGCGGCGGCTACACCTTC. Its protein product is CASSLDRTGQGGGYTF.

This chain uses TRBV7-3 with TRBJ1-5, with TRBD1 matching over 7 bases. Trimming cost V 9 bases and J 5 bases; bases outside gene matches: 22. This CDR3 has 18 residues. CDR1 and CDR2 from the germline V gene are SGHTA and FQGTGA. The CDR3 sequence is CARPDTSSGERGHQPQHF. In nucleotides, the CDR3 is TGTGCCAGACCAGATACGTCTTCAGGGGAAAGGGGGCATCAGCCCCAGCATTTT.

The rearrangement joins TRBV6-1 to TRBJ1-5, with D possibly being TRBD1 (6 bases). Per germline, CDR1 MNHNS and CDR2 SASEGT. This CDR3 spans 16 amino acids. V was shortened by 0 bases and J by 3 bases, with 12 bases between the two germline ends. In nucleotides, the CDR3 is TGTGCCAGCAGTGAAGCGCAACAGGGAAACAATCAGCCCCAGCATTTT. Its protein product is CASSEAQQGNNQPQHF.

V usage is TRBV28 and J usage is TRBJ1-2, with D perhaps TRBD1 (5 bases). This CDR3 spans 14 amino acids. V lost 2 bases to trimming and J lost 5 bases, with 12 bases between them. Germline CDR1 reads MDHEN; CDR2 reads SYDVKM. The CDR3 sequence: CASSLSGAGYGYTF. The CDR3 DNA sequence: TGTGCCAGCAGTTTAAGCGGGGCGGGGTATGGCTACACCTTC.

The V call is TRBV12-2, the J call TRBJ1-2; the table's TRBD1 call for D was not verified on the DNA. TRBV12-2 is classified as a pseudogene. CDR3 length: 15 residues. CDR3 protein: CASRPPTGCNYGYTF. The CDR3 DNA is TGTGCAAGTCGCCCCCCGACAGGGTGCAACTATGGCTACACCTTC.

CDR3 in DNA: TGTGCCAGCAGCTCAAGGGGCGGTATGAACACTGAAGCTTTCTTT. It is translated as CASSSRGGMNTEAFF. The rearrangement joins TRBV7-8 to TRBJ1-1; possibly TRBD1 for D (5 bases). Per the germline V gene, CDR1 is SGHVS and CDR2 is FQNEAQ. The CDR3 runs to 15 residues. Trimming cost V 4 bases and J 0 bases, with 12 bases left between them.

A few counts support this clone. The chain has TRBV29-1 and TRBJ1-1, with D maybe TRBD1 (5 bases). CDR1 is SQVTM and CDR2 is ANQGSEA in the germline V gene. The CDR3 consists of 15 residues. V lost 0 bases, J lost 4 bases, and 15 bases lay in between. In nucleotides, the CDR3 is TGCAGCGTTGAAGATCACCGACAGTCCGTCACTGAAGCTTTCTTT. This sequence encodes CSVEDHRQSVTEAFF.

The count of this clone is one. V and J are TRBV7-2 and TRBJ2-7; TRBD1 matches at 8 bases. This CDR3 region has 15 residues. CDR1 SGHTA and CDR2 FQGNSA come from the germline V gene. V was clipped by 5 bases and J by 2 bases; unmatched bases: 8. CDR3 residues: CASSHRGNIAYEQYF. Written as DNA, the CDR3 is TGTGCCAGCAGCCACAGGGGGAATATCGCCTACGAGCAGTACTTC.

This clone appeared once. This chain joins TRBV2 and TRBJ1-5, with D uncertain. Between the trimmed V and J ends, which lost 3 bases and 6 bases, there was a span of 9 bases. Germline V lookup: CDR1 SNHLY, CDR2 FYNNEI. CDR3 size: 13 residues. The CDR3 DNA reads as TGTGCCAGCAGTGACTCCTCAGTTCAGCCCCAGCATTTT. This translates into CASSDSSVQPQHF.

The CDR3 nucleotides are TGCGCCAGCAGTCATCCCGCCGCAGTCACCCGGGGGGGGGATCAGCCCCAGCATTTT. Its translation is CASSHPAAVTRGGDQPQHF. The gene calls are TRBV23-1 and TRBJ1-5; D might be TRBD1 (5 bases). TRBV23-1 counts as an open reading frame of uncertain function. V was trimmed by 3 bases and J by 5 bases, leaving 26 bases between them. The CDR3 is 19 residues long.